The 24 T cell receptor beta chains reported below all come from one sample, sequenced in a study of neurological immune-mediated disorders. From the 5' RACE reads, TCRdb called clonotypes with MiXCR, one entry per CDR3 protein. This table holds about 24,000 distinct CDR3 sequences, about 6.7% found once. Sequenced input: PBMCs. The source of these receptors is a woman aged 40 to 50 in good health.

This clonotype was detected ten times or more. V usage is TRBV5-1 and J usage is TRBJ2-3, with D possibly being TRBD2 (5 bases). V shed 5 bases and J shed 9 bases, with 16 bases lying between them. Per the germline V gene, CDR1 is SGHRS and CDR2 is YFSETQ. CDR3 length: 13 amino acids. CDR3 nucleotide sequence: TGCGCCAGCAGTGTGGAGGCCGAAAGCACGCAGTATTTT. Its protein is CASSVEAESTQYF.

This clonotype was counted many times. The gene calls are TRBV6-5 and TRBJ1-2; D gene ambiguous. Between the trimmed V and J ends, which lost 2 bases and 7 bases, there was a span of 17 bases. The CDR3 loop spans 15 amino acids. Per germline, CDR1 MNHEY and CDR2 SVGAGI. CDR3 sequence reads: CASSYRTPAESGYTF. DNA for the CDR3: TGTGCCAGCAGTTACCGGACCCCCGCGGAGAGTGGCTACACCTTC.

This clonotype was observed at least ten times. The CDR3 sequence: CASSTGTDTQYF. The CDR3 DNA is TGTGCCAGCAGCACCGGCACAGATACGCAGTATTTT. This chain links TRBV9 with TRBJ2-3; D is unclear. The V gene's germline CDR1 is SGDLS and CDR2 YYNGEE. The CDR3 runs to 12 residues. V lost 4 bases, J lost 1 base, and 4 bases lay in between. The full variable domain, completed using reference TRBV9 and TRBJ2-3, is DSGVTQTPKHLITATGQRVTLRCSPRSGDLSVYWYQQSLDQGLQFLIQYYNGEERAKGNILERFSAQQFPDLHSELNLSSLELGDSALYFCASSTGTDTQYFGPGTRLTVL.

This clonotype was detected ten times or more. V gene TRBV5-5 combines with J gene TRBJ1-1; possible D gene TRBD1, 5 bases. Germline lookup yields CDR1 SGHKS and CDR2 YYEKEE (reference sequence). V lost 5 bases and J 8 bases, leaving 16 bases between the germline ends. This CDR3 contains 13 residues. This CDR3 is CASSPWARAEAFF. In DNA form, the CDR3 reads TGTGCCAGCAGTCCTTGGGCCAGGGCCGAAGCTTTCTTT.

Ten or more counts support this clonotype. The V and J genes are TRBV20-1 and TRBJ1-5; D perhaps matches TRBD1 (5 bases). The ends were cut back, 6 bases at V and 5 bases at J, with 11 bases in the middle. The length of the CDR3 is 12 residues. Germline assignment: CDR1 DFQATT and CDR2 SNEGSKA (reference sequence). The CDR3 here is CSAKDIYQPQHF. For the CDR3, the DNA is TGCAGTGCCAAGGACATCTATCAGCCCCAGCATTTT.

This clonotype was counted at least ten times. CDR3 DNA sequence: TGTGCCAGCAGTTATTCGGTGCACCGGAGGGGCTCTCAAGCGGGAGCCGACTCCTACGAGCAGTACTTC. Amino acid sequence: CASSYSVHRRGSQAGADSYEQYF. The genes are TRBV6-2 or TRBV6-3 and TRBJ2-7; 8 bases agree with TRBD2. V was pared by 3 bases and J by 0 bases, with 28 bases of the junction left unmatched. Germline CDR1 and CDR2: MNHEY and SVGEGT. The CDR3 sequence is 23 residues long.

This clonotype was seen at least ten times. The V call is TRBV28, the J call TRBJ1-5; 9 nucleotides align to TRBD1. The CDR3 extends over 15 amino acids. The V gene's germline CDR1 is MDHEN and CDR2 SYDVKM. After removal of 6 bases from V and 4 bases from J, the junction contained 7 bases not matched to a gene. CDR3 region: CASSLGTGKNQPQHF. The DNA for the CDR3 is TGTGCCAGCAGCCTTGGGACAGGGAAAAATCAGCCCCAGCATTTT. Drawing the rest from reference TRBV28 and TRBJ1-5, the complete variable domain is DVKVTQSSRYLVKRTGEKVFLECVQDMDHENMFWYRQDPGLGLRLIYFSYDVKMKEKGDIPEGYSVSREKKERFSLILESASTNQTSMYLCASSLGTGKNQPQHFGDGTRLSIL.

This clonotype came up many times. The rearrangement links TRBV7-2 to TRBJ1-3; D gene uncertain. With 1 base removed from V and 4 bases from J, the gap between germline ends came to 11 bases. The CDR3 has 15 amino acids. Germline V gives CDR1 SGHTA, CDR2 FQGNSA. DNA for the CDR3: TGTGCCAGCAGCTTAGGGGCGTTGGGGGGAAACACCATATATTTT. It is translated as CASSLGALGGNTIYF.

In this sample, this clonotype turned up many times. V is TRBV7-9 and J is TRBJ2-1; D is ambiguous. The CDR3 extends over 15 amino acids. Germline-derived CDR1 and CDR2 are SEHNR and FQNEAQ (reference sequence). Trimming took off 2 bases at V and 0 bases at J, with 8 bases between the two ends. In nucleotides, the CDR3 is TGTGCCAGCAGCTTATGGGGAAGCTCCTACAATGAGCAGTTCTTC. Amino acids: CASSLWGSSYNEQFF.

This clonotype was counted at least ten times. The chain recombines TRBV20-1 with TRBJ2-7, with 7 bases lining up with TRBD2. The germline V gene has CDR1 DFQATT and CDR2 SNEGSKA (reference sequence). This CDR3 contains 13 residues. The V gene end was trimmed by 3 bases and the J gene end by 7 bases; junction bases not matched to a gene: 9. The DNA for the CDR3 is TGCAGTGCTAGCGAGGGAGGGCCGGGGGAGCAGTACTTC. Its translation: CSASEGGPGEQYF.

This clonotype was observed many times. The chain links TRBV5-4 to TRBJ2-7; TRBD2 might be the D (7 bases). The CDR3 is 15 amino acids. V gave up 2 bases and J gave up 6 bases, with 18 bases separating them. The germline CDR1 and CDR2 sequences are SGHNT and YYREEE (reference sequence). CDR3 nucleotides: TGTGCCAGCAGCTTCCGGGGGCTCGGCGGGGGCGAGCAGTACTTC. It yields the protein CASSFRGLGGGEQYF.

This clonotype was detected many times. V is TRBV20-1 and J is TRBJ2-1; 11 positions match TRBD2. Per germline, CDR1 DFQATT and CDR2 SNEGSKA (reference sequence). The CDR3 runs 16 residues. J lost 0 bases, V lost 3 bases, and 4 bases had no gene match. The DNA of the CDR3 is TGCAGTGCTAGCCGGCTAGCGGGAGGCTCCTACAATGAGCAGTTCTTC. Its protein product is CSASRLAGGSYNEQFF.

This clonotype was observed many times. This sequence joins TRBV28 and TRBJ2-7, with TRBD2 matching over 9 bases. This CDR3 has 18 amino acids. V was pared by 2 bases and J by 4 bases, with 15 bases of the junction left unmatched. CDR1 and CDR2 from the germline V gene are MDHEN and SYDVKM. The CDR3 loop is CASSLRLGLAGFDYEQYF. CDR3 in DNA: TGTGCCAGCAGTTTAAGGCTGGGCCTAGCGGGATTTGATTACGAGCAGTACTTC.

This clonotype has ten or more counts. The genes are TRBV12-3 or TRBV12-4 and TRBJ2-7, with TRBD2 matching 10 bases. The CDR3 runs 15 residues. Trimming cost V 4 bases and J 2 bases; bases outside gene matches: 5. The CDR3 nucleotides are TGTGCCAGCAGTTATTTAGCGGGAGGAACCTACGAGCAGTACTTC. Translated: CASSYLAGGTYEQYF.

This clonotype was detected only a few times. The V call is TRBV28, the J call TRBJ1-1, with unresolved D. The V end lost 3 bases, the J end lost 6 bases, and 14 bases lay between the germline ends. Germline V gene lookup returns CDR1 MDHEN and CDR2 SYDVKM. This CDR3 is built from 14 residues. CDR3 protein: CASSLSDPVAEAFF. CDR3 bases: TGTGCCAGCAGTTTGTCGGATCCAGTCGCTGAAGCTTTCTTT.

This clonotype was seen many times. The CDR3 coding sequence is TGCGCCAGCAGCTTAGCTAGCGGGACCCTCTACAATGAGCAGTTCTTC. This encodes CASSLASGTLYNEQFF. The J gene is TRBJ2-1, the V gene TRBV5-1, with TRBD2 matching over 9 bases. CDR3 length: 16 amino acids. Germline trimming cut 2 bases from V and 3 bases from J; bases unmatched to any gene: 6. Germline CDR1 is SGHRS and CDR2 is YFSETQ.

This clonotype occurred many times. The chain links TRBV29-1 to TRBJ2-1, with 14 bases fitting TRBD2. Trimming removed 6 bases from V and 4 bases from J; junction bases left unmatched: 14. Germline-derived CDR1 and CDR2 are SQVTM and ANQGSEA. This CDR3 contains 18 residues. DNA of the CDR3: TGCAGCGTGAGCCCACCGCCGACTAGCGGGAGGGCGTACAATGAGCAGTTCTTC. Amino acid sequence: CSVSPPPTSGRAYNEQFF.

This clonotype was recorded at least ten times. CDR3 in amino acids: CASSFGLAGVSYNEQFF. The CDR3 DNA is TGCGCCAGCAGCTTTGGACTAGCGGGCGTCTCCTACAATGAGCAGTTCTTC. V is TRBV5-1 and J is TRBJ2-1; 11 nucleotides agree with TRBD2. Trimming at V came to 2 bases and at J to 0 bases, leaving 4 bases not matched to a gene. This CDR3 is 17 amino acids long. Germline CDR1 is SGHRS and CDR2 is YFSETQ. The full variable domain, with the rest looked up from reference TRBV5-1 and TRBJ2-1, is KAGVTQTPRYLIKTRGQQVTLSCSPISGHRSVSWYQQTPGQGLQFLFEYFSETQRNKGNFPGRFSGRQFSNSRSEMNVSTLELGDSALYLCASSFGLAGVSYNEQFFGPGTRLTVL.

This clonotype was seen repeatedly, ten times or more. The CDR3 region has the DNA TGCAGTGCTCTGGGGGGTGTCCCCGGGGAGCTGTTTTTT. This encodes CSALGGVPGELFF. The rearrangement joins TRBV20-1 to TRBJ2-2; D is perhaps TRBD2 (6 bases). V lost 5 bases, J lost 6 bases, and 13 bases lay in between. This CDR3 contains 13 residues. Germline CDR1 reads DFQATT; CDR2 reads SNEGSKA (reference sequence).

This clonotype was found many times. The chain carries TRBV5-1 and TRBJ1-1, with TRBD1 matching over 8 bases. The V gene's germline CDR1 is SGHRS and CDR2 YFSETQ. This CDR3 comprises 15 residues. The trim removed 4 bases at V and 5 bases at J, leaving 10 bases unmatched. The CDR3: CASSAGSQGGTEAFF. The CDR3 bases are TGCGCCAGCAGCGCGGGATCACAGGGGGGAACTGAAGCTTTCTTT.

This clonotype appeared many times. The chain recombines TRBV9 with TRBJ2-1; D perhaps matches TRBD2 (5 bases). The CDR3 has 17 amino acids. V lost 4 bases and J 1 base, leaving 18 bases between the germline ends. The germline V gene has CDR1 SGDLS and CDR2 YYNGEE. The CDR3 sequence: CASSPHPARGSYNEQFF. The CDR3, as DNA: TGTGCCAGCAGCCCCCATCCTGCCCGGGGTTCCTACAATGAGCAGTTCTTC.

In this sample, this clonotype turned up many times. The chain links TRBV20-1 to TRBJ1-4; the D gene is possibly TRBD1 (6 bases). This CDR3 contains 13 residues. CDR1 and CDR2 (germline): DFQATT, SNEGSKA (reference sequence). The germline V and J ends were trimmed by 7 bases and 6 bases, with 15 bases remaining between them. For the CDR3, the DNA is TGCAGTGTCGGGGGCCACTCTGATGAAAAACTGTTTTTT. Translated: CSVGGHSDEKLFF.

This clonotype has ten or more counts. This sequence joins TRBV3-1 and TRBJ1-2, with D hard to call. Deletions cut 0 bases from V and 2 bases from J, with 13 bases between. CDR3 length: 16 residues. In germline, CDR1 is LGHDT, CDR2 YNNKEL (reference sequence). CDR3 protein: CASSQDRRTGNYGYTF. CDR3 nucleotide sequence: TGTGCCAGCAGCCAAGACAGACGGACGGGGAACTATGGCTACACCTTC.

The chain carries TRBV4-1 and TRBJ2-1; the match to TRBD1 covers 10 bases. With the DNA end fitting TRBJ2-7 better, the J assignment may be wrong. The CDR3 loop spans 16 amino acids. CDR1 MGHRA and CDR2 YSYEKL come from the germline V gene. The CDR3 loop is CASSQIGTGVLSEQYF. In DNA, the CDR3 is TGCGCCAGCAGCCAGATCGGGACAGGGGTATTGAGTGAGCAGTACTTC.